This T cell receptor beta chain was sequenced for a study of cytomegalovirus exposure and HLA in healthy donors. A word on this clone: Its antigen remains unidentified.

General study findings and limits: According to an earlier analysis, most TCR beta V segments yielded productive rearrangements about 87% or about 30% of the time. After further analysis at a later stage, 16,951 TCR beta sequences were associated with HLA alleles at 0.05 false discovery rate. TCR beta sequences reportedly predicted most subjects' HLA-A and HLA-B alleles accurately.

Primers: 60 Vbeta forward and 13 Jbeta reverse. Sequenced by immunoSEQ multiplex PCR; TCRdb stores in-frame clones only, minus some. The sample consists of about 99,000 clones, about 80% of them appearing once. These donors, healthy bone marrow donors, were studied. Trimming pared 4 bases from V and 3 bases from J, leaving 19 bases between. Germline V CDR1 and CDR2: MDHEN, SYDVKM. The CDR3 extends over 17 amino acids. The genes are TRBV28 and TRBJ1-5; tentative D call: TRBD1 (5 bases). This TCR derives from a woman between 35 and 50 years old in good health and CMV-seronegative. What was sequenced was PBMCs. The CDR3 spells CASSWDLATDLNQPQHF. For the CDR3, the DNA is TGTGCCAGCAGTTGGGACTTAGCGACAGACCTCAATCAGCCCCAGCATTTT.